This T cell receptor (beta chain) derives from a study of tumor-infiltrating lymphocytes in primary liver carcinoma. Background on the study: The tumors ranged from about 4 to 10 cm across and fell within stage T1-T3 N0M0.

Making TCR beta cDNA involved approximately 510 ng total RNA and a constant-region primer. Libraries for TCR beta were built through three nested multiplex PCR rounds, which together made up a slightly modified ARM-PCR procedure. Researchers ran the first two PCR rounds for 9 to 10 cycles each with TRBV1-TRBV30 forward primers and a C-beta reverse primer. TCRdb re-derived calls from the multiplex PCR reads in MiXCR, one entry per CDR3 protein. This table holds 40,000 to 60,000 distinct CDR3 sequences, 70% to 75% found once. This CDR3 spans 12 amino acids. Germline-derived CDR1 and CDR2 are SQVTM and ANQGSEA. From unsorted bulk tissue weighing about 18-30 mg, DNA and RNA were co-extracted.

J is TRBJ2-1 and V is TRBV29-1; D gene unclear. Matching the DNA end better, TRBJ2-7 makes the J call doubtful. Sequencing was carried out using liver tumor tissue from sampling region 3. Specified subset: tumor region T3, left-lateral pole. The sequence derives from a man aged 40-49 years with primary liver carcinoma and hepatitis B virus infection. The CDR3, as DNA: TGCAGCGTTGGGTTGGGCCGAAATGAGCAGTACTTC. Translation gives CSVGLGRNEQYF.